This T cell receptor (beta chain) was identified in a study of blood T cell repertoires in COVID-19. Looking at the study overall: Samples taken during acute and convalescent COVID-19 were collected in the United States, Italy and Spain. Sources were T cells, B-cell-depleted T cells, or PBMCs; the material itself was cDNA or gDNA.

With V trimmed by 0 bases and J by 2 bases, 6 bases remained unmatched. The V gene's germline CDR1 is MNHEY and CDR2 SVGEGT. This CDR3 has 18 amino acids. Study processing details: Amplified reference gene primers provided the basis for estimating nucleated cell counts. Only in-frame clones appear in the TCRdb table, and some are missing; sequencing was by immunoSEQ multiplex PCR. Clone size and the V and J calls come from that table; the DNA yielded D and trimming. Of about 180,000 clones listed, about 89% are singletons. The chain joins TRBV6-2 or TRBV6-3 to TRBJ2-7; 14 bases are a match to TRBD2. Sequenced: peripheral blood. The receptor comes from a man aged 35-49 years with active or convalescent COVID-19. DNA for the CDR3: TGTGCCAGCAGTTACTCAGGGACTAGCGGGGGTCATACCTACGAGCAGTACTTC. It translates to CASSYSGTSGGHTYEQYF.